A single sample gave rise to the 17 T cell receptor beta chains below, sequenced in a study of T-cell memory formation after mild COVID-19 (dated by TCRdb to the early 2020s). Library construction relied on 5' RACE. The run used an Illumina NovaSeq 6000. Through fastp at Q25 and MiXCR, TCRdb rebuilt clones from the public reads, retaining in-frame beta chains. Duplicate CDR3 protein sequences are folded into a single record with the most common DNA and genes. The sample records under 350,000 distinct CDR3 sequences, roughly 16% of which are singletons. Jointly, the top ten make up roughly 25% of the sample. Sequenced input: PBMCs or a T cell subset sorted from them (not recorded which). The receptor source for this set is a man younger than 30 who had mild COVID-19 (a few samples of this study predate the infection). The sample titles of this study are shuffled in the database, so cell type and time point are left out; the donor was told from shared clones.

The sample holds a few counts of this clonotype. V is TRBV6-2 or TRBV6-3 and J is TRBJ2-7, with 7 positions matching TRBD2. The CDR3 runs to 15 residues. Germline CDR1 MNHEY, CDR2 SVGEGT. The V and J ends lost 7 bases and 0 bases, in that order; junction bases with no gene match: 9. This CDR3 reads CASTLGGAFSYEQYV. CDR3 in DNA: TGTGCCAGCACGTTGGGAGGGGCGTTCTCCTACGAGCAGTACGTC.

This clonotype was detected only a few times. The J gene is TRBJ2-5, the V gene TRBV18; weak D call: TRBD2 (6 bases). Germline-derived CDR1 and CDR2 are KGHSH and LQKENI. V lost 6 bases and J lost 0, with 11 bases in between. The CDR3 covers 14 residues. CDR3: CASSRGGDQETQYF. The DNA for the CDR3 is TGTGCCAGCTCGCGCGGAGGGGACCAAGAGACCCAGTACTTC. The variable domain in full, completed from reference TRBV18 and TRBJ2-5, reads NAGVMQNPRHLVRRRGQEARLRCSPMKGHSHVYWYRQLPEEGLKFMVYLQKENIIDESGMPKERFSAEFPKEGPSILRIQQVVRGDSAAYFCASSRGGDQETQYFGPGTRLLVL.

V gene TRBV5-1 combines with J gene TRBJ2-7, with D possibly being TRBD1 or TRBD2 (5 bases each). The CDR3 has 15 amino acids. V was pared by 0 bases and J by 2 bases, with 12 bases between. Germline CDR1 reads SGHRS; CDR2 reads YFSETQ. CDR3 in amino acids: CASSLARVGAYEQYF. Here the CDR3 DNA reads TGCGCCAGCAGCTTGGCCAGGGTGGGGGCCTACGAGCAGTACTTC.

The chain uses TRBV5-1 and TRBJ1-1; D is ambiguous. The CDR3 extends over 11 amino acids. V was shortened by 9 bases and J by 10 bases, with 16 bases between the two germline ends. The germline V gene has CDR1 SGHRS and CDR2 YFSETQ. CDR3: CATKWGEGAFF. The CDR3, as DNA: TGCGCCACGAAATGGGGAGAGGGAGCTTTCTTT.

The V gene is TRBV30, the J gene TRBJ2-7, with D unclear. Germline CDR1 reads GTSNPN; CDR2 reads SVGIG (reference sequence). The CDR3 spans 13 residues. V lost 2 bases, J lost 2 bases, and 10 bases lay in between. The CDR3 here is CAWSLGVAYEQYF. The CDR3 coding sequence is TGTGCCTGGAGTCTCGGAGTGGCCTACGAGCAGTACTTC.

This clonotype was detected ten times or more. This sequence joins TRBV12-3 or TRBV12-4 and TRBJ2-3; 9 positions match TRBD2. Trimming at V came to 6 bases and at J to 2 bases, leaving 9 bases not matched to a gene. The CDR3 sequence is 16 residues long. CDR3: CASSYLAGEPTDTQYF. The DNA of the CDR3 is TGTGCCAGCAGCTACTTAGCGGGGGAGCCCACAGATACGCAGTATTTT.

The CDR3 DNA reads TGTGCCAGCAGCGTCGGGGGGGCGGACTATGGCTACACCTTC. Protein sequence: CASSVGGADYGYTF. V gene TRBV9 combines with J gene TRBJ1-2; tentative D call: TRBD1 (6 bases). Trimming removed 2 bases at V and 3 bases at J, with 11 bases between. The germline V gene has CDR1 SGDLS and CDR2 YYNGEE. This CDR3 has 14 residues. Based on the CDR3 plus reference TRBV9 and TRBJ1-2, the full variable domain is DSGVTQTPKHLITATGQRVTLRCSPRSGDLSVYWYQQSLDQGLQFLIQYYNGEERAKGNILERFSAQQFPDLHSELNLSSLELGDSALYFCASSVGGADYGYTFGSGTRLTVV.

This clonotype was recorded only once. The gene calls are TRBV20-1 and TRBJ1-6; D unclear. Germline values: CDR1 DFQATT, CDR2 SNEGSKA (reference sequence). There are 13 residues in the CDR3. The CDR3 DNA reads TGCAGAGGTACCAGCGGCTATAATTCACCCCTCCACTTT. Protein product: CRGTSGYNSPLHF.

The gene calls are TRBV4-1 and TRBJ2-2, with 8 positions matching TRBD1. This CDR3 is built from 15 residues. The ends lost 3 bases at V and 3 bases at J; junction bases unmatched: 3. Germline loops: CDR1 MGHRA, CDR2 YSYEKL. The CDR3 spells CASSHRGLDTGELFF. CDR3 sequence (DNA): TGCGCCAGCAGCCACAGGGGGCTAGACACCGGGGAGCTGTTTTTT.

This clonotype was seen only a few times. The gene calls are TRBV2 and TRBJ2-5; D is undetermined. CDR3 length equals 14 residues. Germline CDR1 reads SNHLY; CDR2 reads FYNNEI. The V gene lost 5 bases and the J gene lost 1 base, with 11 bases spanning the gap. The CDR3 loop is CASSRDRRQETQYF. Here the CDR3 DNA reads TGTGCCAGCAGTCGAGACCGCCGCCAAGAGACCCAGTACTTC.

The CDR3 spells CASSPGQGFPNEQFF. For the CDR3, the DNA is TGTGCCAGCAGCCCGGGACAGGGATTCCCCAATGAGCAGTTCTTC. The J gene is TRBJ2-1, the V gene TRBV5-4, with 9 bases that match TRBD1. Germline V gene lookup returns CDR1 SGHNT and CDR2 YYREEE (reference sequence). This CDR3 has 15 amino acids. V shed 4 bases and J 6 bases; nucleotides not matched to a gene: 8.

This clonotype occurred a few times. The chain is built from TRBV5-1 and TRBJ1-2, with D possibly being TRBD1 (5 bases). V gave up 0 bases and J gave up 4 bases, with 10 bases separating them. The CDR3 sequence is 14 residues long. The germline V gene has CDR1 SGHRS and CDR2 YFSETQ. The CDR3 protein is CASSLEGLIYGYTF. CDR3 sequence (DNA): TGCGCCAGCAGCTTGGAGGGGCTGATCTATGGCTACACCTTC.

This clonotype has a handful of counts. CDR3 protein: CASSLQGEGTEAFF. DNA for the CDR3: TGTGCCAGCAGCTTGCAGGGAGAGGGGACTGAAGCTTTCTTT. V is TRBV7-9 and J is TRBJ1-1, with D tentatively TRBD1 (5 bases). V was shortened by 3 bases and J by 5 bases, with 13 bases between the two germline ends. Germline loops: CDR1 SEHNR, CDR2 FQNEAQ (reference sequence). The CDR3 covers 14 residues.

The CDR3 DNA reads TGTGCCAGCAGCCCTACCGGGACTAGTCGGACAGATACGCAGTATTTT. Translation: CASSPTGTSRTDTQYF. The gene calls are TRBV7-2 and TRBJ2-3, with 8 bases fitting TRBD2. The CDR3 sequence is 16 residues long. Germline V CDR1 and CDR2: SGHTA, FQGNSA. After removal of 5 bases from V and 3 bases from J, the junction contained 10 bases not matched to a gene.

V and J are TRBV4-1 and TRBJ1-3; tentative D call: TRBD1 (5 bases). Germline CDR1 reads MGHRA; CDR2 reads YSYEKL. V gave up 0 bases and J gave up 2 bases, with 8 bases separating them. The CDR3 is 15 residues long. DNA of the CDR3: TGCGCCAGCAGCCAAGATAGGGGTGCTGGAAACACCATATATTTT. Protein sequence: CASSQDRGAGNTIYF.

This chain joins TRBV5-4 and TRBJ2-4; D could derive from TRBD1 or TRBD2 (5 bases each). Germline V gene lookup returns CDR1 SGHNT and CDR2 YYREEE (reference sequence). The CDR3 covers 16 residues. The V and J ends lost 0 bases and 1 base respectively, with 11 bases between them. DNA for the CDR3: TGTGCCAGCAGCTTGGCCTCCGGGACGGCCAAAAACATTCAGTACTTC. It is translated as CASSLASGTAKNIQYF.

This clonotype was found a few times. The chain combines TRBV29-1 with TRBJ2-3; 10 bases are shared with TRBD2. The CDR3 runs to 13 residues. Per germline, CDR1 SQVTM and CDR2 ANQGSEA. CDR3 coding DNA: TGCAGTACTGGGGGTCTAGCGGGGGTGACGCAGTATTTT. This sequence encodes CSTGGLAGVTQYF.